This T cell receptor beta chain was sequenced during a study of T cells after yellow fever vaccination. The study's findings and limits: Once the booster was given, most primary-vaccination clones reappeared, at about 96% for CD4 and more than 85% for CD8. Though it reached lower strength, the secondary response hit its peak faster, day 5 versus 15.

Germline V CDR1 and CDR2: MRHNA, SNTAGT. The CDR3 is made up of 11 amino acids. The V end lost 6 bases, the J end lost 9 bases, and 9 bases lay between the germline ends. This clonotype was seen more than once but under ten times. The antigen is unknown. TCRdb itself ran the 5' RACE reads through MiXCR, one entry per CDR3 protein. The table shows under 250,000 distinct CDR3 sequences, with around 3.1% occurring only once. This chain joins TRBV6-4 and TRBJ2-1; D remains unclear. Sequencing used CD4+ T cells sorted from PBMCs, obtained 10 days after the yellow fever booster vaccination. The TCR originated in a young man who received the YFV17D yellow fever vaccine. This CDR3 reads CASSIGSEQFF. Written as DNA, the CDR3 is TGTGCCAGCAGCATAGGAAGTGAGCAGTTCTTC.